Below are 6 T cell receptor beta chains sequenced from a single sample in a study of blood T cell repertoires in COVID-19. Here immunoSEQ multiplex PCR was the method, and the copy in TCRdb shows in-frame clones only, minus some. The sample shows fewer than 180,000 clones, more than 75% of them seen only once. The material sequenced was peripheral blood. The receptors come from a man between 65 and 85 years old with acute or convalescent COVID-19.

V gene TRBV3-1 (or the pseudogene TRBV3-2) combines with J gene TRBJ1-5; 9 bases match TRBD1. Trimming cost V 1 base and J 7 bases; bases outside gene matches: 5. This CDR3 is 15 amino acids long. CDR1 is LGHDT and CDR2 is YNNKEL in the germline V gene (reference sequence). This CDR3 is CASSQAGTGSQPQHF. CDR3 nucleotide sequence: TGTGCCAGCAGCCAAGCAGGGACAGGGAGCCAGCCCCAGCATTTT.

This chain uses TRBV5-1 with TRBJ1-5; 7 bases agree with TRBD1. Germline-derived CDR1 and CDR2 are SGHRS and YFSETQ. The CDR3 is 15 residues long. J gave up 4 bases and V 0 bases, and 4 bases lay outside the gene matches. DNA for the CDR3: TGCGCCAGCAGCTTGGACGGACAGGAGAATCAGCCCCAGCATTTT. The encoded protein is CASSLDGQENQPQHF.

This chain uses TRBV4-1 with TRBJ1-2, with TRBD1 matching over 9 bases. CDR3 length equals 17 residues. The germline gives CDR1 MGHRA, CDR2 YSYEKL. V shed 3 bases and J 3 bases; nucleotides not matched to a gene: 11. The chain's CDR3 is CASSQTGTGNSYYGYTF. The DNA for the CDR3 is TGCGCCAGCAGCCAGACCGGGACAGGGAATAGTTACTATGGCTACACCTTC.

This clone was counted a few times. The chain has TRBV28 and TRBJ2-7, with TRBD2 matching 7 bases. The V gene's germline CDR1 is MDHEN and CDR2 SYDVKM. There are 15 residues in the CDR3. V lost 4 bases to trimming and J lost 3 bases; unmatched junction nucleotides: 9. DNA of the CDR3: TGTGCCAGCAGTTCCGCCTCTAGCGGTTACTACGAGCAGTACTTC. Its protein product is CASSSASSGYYEQYF.

This chain uses TRBV7-9 with TRBJ2-2; 7 nucleotides agree with TRBD2. Trimming cost V 3 bases and J 6 bases; bases outside gene matches: 4. This CDR3 region has 14 residues. CDR1 SEHNR and CDR2 FQNEAQ come from the germline V gene (reference sequence). CDR3 in amino acids: CASSFETSPGELFF. CDR3 DNA: TGTGCCAGCAGCTTCGAGACTAGCCCCGGGGAGCTGTTTTTT.

This chain links TRBV10-1 with TRBJ1-1; maybe TRBD1 (5 bases). There are 13 residues in the CDR3. The germline V gene encodes CDR1 WNHNN and CDR2 SYGVQD (reference sequence). V gave up 6 bases and J gave up 0 bases, with 8 bases separating them. In DNA form, the CDR3 reads TGCGCCAGCAGGACAGACATGAACACTGAAGCTTTCTTT. The encoded protein is CASRTDMNTEAFF.